This T cell receptor beta chain derives from a study of T cells in narcolepsy. Study at large: Healthy controls were enrolled alongside patients with narcolepsy type 1 or type 2. Study-level findings and limits: In some patient and control memory CD4+ samples, autoreactive clones were absent. HCRT-specific and TRIB2-specific autoreactive clonotypes appeared among same-patient CSF and blood CD4+ clonotypes.

With respect to this clone: The antigen is undetermined.

TCRdb's copy holds only in-frame clones and misses some; the assay was immunoSEQ multiplex PCR. The repertoire holds about 27,000 clones, with 70% to 80% as singletons. The material sequenced was memory (CD45RA-) CD4+ T cells from blood. The receptor comes from a human donor in good health.

Written as DNA, the CDR3 is TGTGCCAGCAGCCCTGGGCCGGGACAGGGGGCGACCAATGAGCAGTTCTTC. Translation: CASSPGPGQGATNEQFF. The chain combines TRBV11-1 with TRBJ2-1; TRBD1 agrees at 12 bases. The germline CDR1 and CDR2 sequences are SGHAT and FQDESV (reference sequence). V was pared by 5 bases and J by 6 bases, with 11 bases of the junction left unmatched. The CDR3 consists of 17 residues.